A single T cell receptor (beta chain) is shown here with its context. The antigen it recognizes is unknown. Base qualities were left out, and no much larger clone turns up one base away. The time point label here, explained by the study, means: baseline before first vaccination. Vaccinee samples came from UK trials COV001 and COV002, including a single-blind randomized controlled phase 2/3 trial of AZD1222 (ChAdOx1 nCoV-19) in healthy adults. For TCRbeta chain sequencing, PBMC samples from trial participants were taken at day 0 and at day 28 after the second dose. These data originate in a study of T cell responses to AZD1222 COVID-19 vaccine (dated by TCRdb to the early 2020s). In the study overall: AZD1222 recipients with second doses at about 4 weeks or about 12 weeks were pooled, because spike-specific TCR depth and breadth did not differ between schedules. Trial participants were enrolled into age subgroups of 18-55, 56-69 and 70-plus years, which contained about 150, 28 and 57 TCR-sequenced participants, respectively. A total of just over 230 trial participants underwent TCR sequencing, of whom about 210 received two doses of AZD1222 and about 26 received two doses of the MenACWY control vaccine.

Broad study findings and their caveats: The 56-69-year group was small, and its depth increase did not reach significance, likely because of low power. Because no samples from the day 14 peak response were available, repertoires could be characterized only after the peak T cell response. CD4 TCRs associated with the vaccine covered the entire spike protein, and the dominant responses were in regions 160-218 and 743-854. After two AZD1222 doses, spike-specific TCR breadth and depth were significantly higher than at day 0 and than in MenACWY recipients. Most participants were white British and females outnumbered males, and the authors suggested that clonal diversity may have been underestimated. Conclusions about previously exposed vaccinees are limited because only five to seven AZD1222 recipients were SARS-CoV-2 seropositive at baseline. Reportedly, close to half of the unique spike-specific TCRs recognized epitopes lying outside the regions that are mutated in the B.1.351 and B.1.1.7 variants.

The germline V gene yields SGHVS for CDR1 and FNYEAQ for CDR2. The junction shows trimming of 4 bases on V and 1 base on J, and the gene matches do not reach 8 bases of it. From cysteine to phenylalanine, the CDR3 is 17 amino acids long. Only the CDR3 region is kept as DNA, spanning 51 bases read in frame from base 1. The CDR3 regions of human TCRbeta chains were subjected to immunosequencing. As for the authors' bioinformatics: TCRs in the repertoires were compared against a reference library of SARS-CoV-2-specific TCRs that had been generated with the MIRA antigen-specificity platform. Breadth was defined as the fraction of unique TCRs that were SARS-CoV-2-associated, and depth was defined as the fraction of total T cells that were SARS-CoV-2-associated. Using the MIRA data, each spike-specific TCR was mapped to the spike region that the TCR reacts to and placed in a CD4 or CD8 class. Log10-transformed breadth and depth values were compared by one-way ANOVA with Sidak's multiple comparisons tests. The table was pulled from immuneACCESS by TCRdb, which kept in-frame rearrangements only. Such tables lose some clones; where checked, under half of the loss comes from unresolved V genes, and the rest has no known cause. The DNA gave D and trimming, while V, J and clone size come from that table. This sample lists approximately 110,000 clones; about 90% were detected once. Approximately 4.8% of the sample belongs to the ten largest clones.

This sequence was found in an adult in good health. This chain joins TRBV7-6 to TRBJ2-3, and 10 bases in between align with TRBD2. Material: peripheral blood, obtained on day 0 of AZD1222 vaccination. The CDR3 loop reads CASSSTPSGRGTDTQYF. Here is the DNA: TGTGCCAGCAGCTCGACCCCTAGCGGGAGAGGCACAGATACGCAGTATTTT.